Below, 26 T cell receptor beta chains from the same sample are listed, as sequenced in a study of shared clonotypes between healthy human individuals. Profiling relied on immunoSEQ multiplex PCR, and the TCRdb table lists in-frame clones only, not all of them. The table lists 2 million to 2.5 million clones, roughly 95% of them singletons. Material: naive CD4+ T cells sorted from blood. Documented subset: CD45RA+ positively selected. The receptors stem from a man aged 18 to 35 in good health.

This rearrangement joins TRBV4-2 to TRBJ2-7, with 7 bases matching TRBD2. V shed 4 bases, J shed 0 bases, and the junction held 18 bases outside the gene matches. This CDR3 region has 19 residues. The V gene's germline CDR1 is LGHNA and CDR2 YNFKEQ. The CDR3 protein is CASSRKQDNSGPSSYEQYF. CDR3 coding DNA: TGTGCCAGCAGCCGAAAACAGGACAATAGCGGGCCCAGCTCCTACGAGCAGTACTTC.

The J gene is TRBJ1-5, the V gene TRBV6-1, with D maybe TRBD1 (6 bases). The ends were cut back, 3 bases at V and 6 bases at J, with 12 bases in the middle. The CDR3 runs 14 residues. Germline V gives CDR1 MNHNS, CDR2 SASEGT. The CDR3 is CASSDTGRGQPQHF. CDR3 DNA: TGTGCCAGCAGTGACACAGGGAGAGGTCAGCCCCAGCATTTT.

The chain recombines TRBV7-2 with TRBJ2-2; D gene unclear. CDR1 SGHTA and CDR2 FQGNSA come from the germline V gene. The CDR3 has 14 residues. Trimming removed 2 bases from V and 5 bases from J, with 9 bases in between. The CDR3 reads CASSLLPDTGELFF. In nucleotides, the CDR3 is TGTGCCAGCAGCTTACTTCCGGATACCGGGGAGCTGTTTTTT.

The count of this clone is one. The rearrangement joins TRBV6-5 to TRBJ1-2; D gene uncertain. Trimming took off 6 bases at V and 0 bases at J, with 14 bases between the two ends. This CDR3 contains 15 residues. From germline, CDR1 is MNHEY and CDR2 SVGAGI. CDR3 in DNA: TGTGCCAGCAGGGTAGGACCTATTCCTAACTATGGCTACACCTTC. Protein sequence: CASRVGPIPNYGYTF.

The chain combines TRBV7-2 with TRBJ2-5; 8 nucleotides align to TRBD1. Trimming removed 6 bases from V and 2 bases from J; junction bases left unmatched: 2. Germline lookup yields CDR1 SGHTA and CDR2 FQGNSA. The CDR3 is 13 residues long. The CDR3 region is CASRTGVQETQYF. In nucleotides, the CDR3 is TGTGCCAGCAGGACAGGGGTGCAAGAGACCCAGTACTTC.

The V and J genes are TRBV4-3 and TRBJ1-2, with 7 bases matching TRBD1. CDR3 size: 15 residues. V shed 0 bases and J 9 bases; nucleotides not matched to a gene: 10. Germline V CDR1 and CDR2: LGHNA, YSLEER. The CDR3 region has the DNA TGCGCCAGCAGCCAAGAGTTAGGGGGCTATGCCCGCTACACCTTC. It yields the protein CASSQELGGYARYTF.

This clone was seen once. Within the sample, other DNA sequences also encode this same CDR3. V usage is TRBV11-2 and J usage is TRBJ1-1; D gene unclear. Trimming left V 1 base short and J 1 base short, with 10 bases between. The CDR3 runs to 15 residues. Germline CDR1 SGHAT, CDR2 FQNNGV. The CDR3 nucleotides are TGTGCCAGCAGCTTAGGCGGCCTGAGGAACACTGAAGCTTTCTTT. Encoded protein: CASSLGGLRNTEAFF. The variable domain in full, with the rest retrieved from reference TRBV11-2 and TRBJ1-1, is EAGVAQSPRYKIIEKRQSVAFWCNPISGHATLYWYQQILGQGPKLLIQFQNNGVVDDSQLPKDRFSAERLKGVDSTLKIQPAKLEDSAVYLCASSLGGLRNTEAFFGQGTRLTVV.

For this clone: The same CDR3 arises from other DNA sequences in this sample as well. This sequence joins TRBV6-5 and TRBJ1-5, with 7 bases fitting TRBD1. J gave up 2 bases and V 5 bases, and 3 bases lay outside the gene matches. This CDR3 is built from 14 residues. Germline assignment: CDR1 MNHEY and CDR2 SVGAGI. CDR3: CASSRTGGNQPQHF. In DNA form, the CDR3 reads TGTGCCAGCAGTCGCACAGGGGGCAATCAGCCCCAGCATTTT.

This chain connects TRBV11-2 to TRBJ2-7; tentatively, D is TRBD1 or TRBD2 (5 bases each). Trimming took off 1 base at V and 3 bases at J, with 16 bases between the two ends. The CDR3 sequence is 16 residues long. Germline V gene lookup returns CDR1 SGHAT and CDR2 FQNNGV. CDR3 in amino acids: CASSLGYGGEGYEQYF. The CDR3 DNA reads TGTGCCAGCAGCTTAGGATATGGGGGTGAGGGCTACGAGCAGTACTTC.

The chain carries TRBV6-1 and TRBJ1-5; TRBD1 matches at 8 bases. Germline V CDR1 and CDR2: MNHNS, SASEGT. CDR3 length: 16 residues. V lost 2 bases to trimming and J lost 2 bases; unmatched junction nucleotides: 5. For the CDR3, the DNA is TGTGCCAGCAGTGAATGGACAGGGCTGGGCAATCAGCCCCAGCATTTT. Amino acid sequence: CASSEWTGLGNQPQHF.

The chain uses TRBV5-8 and TRBJ1-1; D perhaps matches TRBD1 (6 bases). The CDR3 extends over 17 amino acids. Trimming took 0 bases from V and 0 from J, leaving 15 bases between them. Germline V lookup: CDR1 SGHTS, CDR2 YDEGEE. The CDR3 DNA reads as TGTGCCAGCAGCTTGGAAAGGGGGTTCGGGCTGAACACTGAAGCTTTCTTT. It is translated as CASSLERGFGLNTEAFF.

The V and J genes are TRBV19 and TRBJ2-1; TRBD1 might be the D (6 bases). The V and J ends lost 0 bases and 3 bases respectively, with 9 bases between them. The CDR3 sequence is 15 residues long. Germline V gene data show CDR1 as LNHDA and CDR2 as SQIVND (reference sequence). CDR3 bases: TGTGCCAGTAGTATAGAAGGGGGTCGCTACAATGAGCAGTTCTTC. Translated: CASSIEGGRYNEQFF. Complete variable domain (other parts from reference TRBV19 and TRBJ2-1): DGGITQSPKYLFRKEGQNVTLSCEQNLNHDAMYWYRQDPGQGLRLIYYSQIVNDFQKGDIAEGYSVSREKKESFPLTVTSAQKNPTAFYLCASSIEGGRYNEQFFGPGTRLTVL.

The rearrangement joins TRBV7-2 to TRBJ2-4, with D possibly TRBD2 on 6 matching bases. Germline V gene sequence: CDR1 SGHTA, CDR2 FQGNSA. V was trimmed by 1 base and J by 6 bases, leaving 13 bases between them. This CDR3 region has 15 residues. This chain's CDR3 is CASSLGRAVGNIQYF. The CDR3 DNA reads TGTGCCAGCAGCTTAGGGAGGGCGGTCGGAAACATTCAGTACTTC.

The rearrangement links TRBV7-8 to TRBJ2-7; possibly TRBD2 for D (6 bases). Germline CDR1 is SGHVS and CDR2 is FQNEAQ. V lost 4 bases, J lost 4 bases, and 17 bases lay in between. The CDR3 covers 15 residues. The CDR3 DNA reads as TGTGCCAGCAGCTCCACTAGCTCTGTTCAATACGAGCAGTACTTC. This codes for CASSSTSSVQYEQYF.

V and J are TRBV6-4 and TRBJ2-2, with D unclear. From germline, CDR1 is MRHNA and CDR2 SNTAGT. This CDR3 comprises 13 residues. The germline V and J ends were trimmed by 6 bases and 6 bases, with 11 bases remaining between them. CDR3 sequence (DNA): TGTGCCAGCAGCCCCGGCGGTGCCGGGGAGCTGTTTTTT. Translated: CASSPGGAGELFF.

V is TRBV7-6 and J is TRBJ1-2, with TRBD1 matching over 8 bases. CDR1 and CDR2 from the germline V gene are SGHVS and FNYEAQ. This CDR3 is built from 15 residues. V was clipped by 1 base and J by 4 bases; unmatched bases: 5. Written as DNA, the CDR3 is TGTGCCAGCAGCTTAGGCGGACAGGGAAGCTATGGCTACACCTTC. It encodes CASSLGGQGSYGYTF. Full variable domain (rest looked up from reference TRBV7-6 and TRBJ1-2): GAGVSQSPRYKVTKRGQDVALRCDPISGHVSLYWYRQALGQGPEFLTYFNYEAQQDKSGLPNDRFSAERPEGSISTLTIQRTEQRDSAMYRCASSLGGQGSYGYTFGSGTRLTVV.

V usage is TRBV5-4 and J usage is TRBJ2-7; the match to TRBD2 covers 12 bases. The CDR3 totals 16 residues. Losses at the gene ends were 4 bases for V and 2 bases for J; bases not matched to a gene: 7. Germline-derived CDR1 and CDR2 are SGHNT and YYREEE (reference sequence). The CDR3 bases are TGTGCCAGCAGCAAGACTAGCGGGAGATCGGCCTACGAGCAGTACTTC. It specifies CASSKTSGRSAYEQYF. Variable domain in full (rest from reference TRBV5-4 and TRBJ2-7): ETGVTQSPTHLIKTRGQQVTLRCSSQSGHNTVSWYQQALGQGPQFIFQYYREEENGRGNFPPRFSGLQFPNYSSELNVNALELDDSALYLCASSKTSGRSAYEQYFGPGTRLTVT.

The chain is built from TRBV18 and TRBJ2-2; D remains unclear. Trimming removed 3 bases at V and 0 bases at J, with 8 bases between. The germline CDR1 and CDR2 sequences are KGHSH and LQKENI. The CDR3 is made up of 15 amino acids. The CDR3 sequence is CASSPAYPNTGELFF. CDR3 sequence (DNA): TGTGCCAGCTCACCGGCCTACCCGAACACCGGGGAGCTGTTTTTT.

V and J are TRBV28 and TRBJ1-5, with TRBD1 matching over 7 bases. Trimming at V came to 2 bases and at J to 2 bases, leaving 3 bases not matched to a gene. This CDR3 is 15 amino acids long. The V gene's germline CDR1 is MDHEN and CDR2 SYDVKM. This CDR3 reads CASSLNTGGNQPQHF. In DNA, the CDR3 is TGTGCCAGCAGTTTAAACACAGGGGGCAATCAGCCCCAGCATTTT.

This chain joins TRBV19 and TRBJ1-1; D may be TRBD1 (6 bases). The length of the CDR3 is 18 residues. Germline loops: CDR1 LNHDA, CDR2 SQIVND (reference sequence). Trimming pared 7 bases from V and 1 base from J, leaving 25 bases between. CDR3 amino acids: CASKGLDRPALRNTEAFF. The CDR3 region has the DNA TGTGCCAGTAAAGGTCTGGACAGACCTGCCCTGCGGAACACTGAAGCTTTCTTT.

This clone has only a few counts. CDR3 protein: CAISGEREQYF. CDR3 DNA sequence: TGTGCCATCAGTGGGGAAAGAGAGCAGTACTTC. The chain is built from TRBV10-3 and TRBJ2-7; D unresolved. Germline V gene sequence: CDR1 ENHRY, CDR2 SYGVKD. Trimming left V 4 bases short and J 7 bases short, with 8 bases between. The length of the CDR3 is 11 residues.

The J gene is TRBJ2-5, the V gene TRBV18; maybe TRBD1 (5 bases). Trimming shortened V by 1 base and J by 2 bases, and 11 bases separated the two germline ends. This CDR3 spans 15 amino acids. The germline CDR1 and CDR2 sequences are KGHSH and LQKENI. The CDR3 protein is CASSPLQGKQETQYF. In DNA form, the CDR3 reads TGTGCCAGCTCACCACTGCAGGGTAAACAAGAGACCCAGTACTTC.

The gene calls are TRBV21-1 and TRBJ1-6. TRBV21-1 is annotated as a pseudogene. The CDR3 runs 15 residues. CDR3 DNA: TGTGCCAGCACCTCGGGGGGTCCTAAGAATTCACCCCTCCACTTT. Translating gives CASTSGGPKNSPLHF.

This clone was picked up one time. The chain combines TRBV5-1 with TRBJ2-3, with 7 bases fitting TRBD2. Germline V gene lookup returns CDR1 SGHRS and CDR2 YFSETQ. The length of the CDR3 is 16 residues. V lost 4 bases, J lost 5 bases, and 13 bases stayed unmatched. CDR3 in amino acids: CASSPNPPGGGDTQYF. CDR3 nucleotides: TGCGCCAGCAGCCCTAATCCCCCGGGAGGTGGAGATACGCAGTATTTT. The variable domain in full, completed from reference TRBV5-1 and TRBJ2-3, reads KAGVTQTPRYLIKTRGQQVTLSCSPISGHRSVSWYQQTPGQGLQFLFEYFSETQRNKGNFPGRFSGRQFSNSRSEMNVSTLELGDSALYLCASSPNPPGGGDTQYFGPGTRLTVL.

This chain uses TRBV7-2 with TRBJ2-2; possibly TRBD1 or TRBD2 for D (5 bases each). Trimming stripped 2 bases from V and 2 bases from J, with 15 bases between. There are 17 residues in the CDR3. The germline gives CDR1 SGHTA, CDR2 FQGNSA. The CDR3 coding sequence is TGTGCCAGCAGCTTAACGGGACGGCCGATCAACACCGGGGAGCTGTTTTTT. This encodes CASSLTGRPINTGELFF.

The rearrangement links TRBV4-3 to TRBJ2-4; D might be TRBD1 (6 bases). Between the trimmed V and J ends, which lost 0 bases and 7 bases, there was a span of 16 bases. CDR3 length: 16 amino acids. Germline assignment: CDR1 LGHNA and CDR2 YSLEER. The CDR3 is CASSQDGAGERNIQYF. For the CDR3, the DNA is TGCGCCAGCAGCCAAGATGGGGCAGGGGAGAGGAACATTCAGTACTTC.